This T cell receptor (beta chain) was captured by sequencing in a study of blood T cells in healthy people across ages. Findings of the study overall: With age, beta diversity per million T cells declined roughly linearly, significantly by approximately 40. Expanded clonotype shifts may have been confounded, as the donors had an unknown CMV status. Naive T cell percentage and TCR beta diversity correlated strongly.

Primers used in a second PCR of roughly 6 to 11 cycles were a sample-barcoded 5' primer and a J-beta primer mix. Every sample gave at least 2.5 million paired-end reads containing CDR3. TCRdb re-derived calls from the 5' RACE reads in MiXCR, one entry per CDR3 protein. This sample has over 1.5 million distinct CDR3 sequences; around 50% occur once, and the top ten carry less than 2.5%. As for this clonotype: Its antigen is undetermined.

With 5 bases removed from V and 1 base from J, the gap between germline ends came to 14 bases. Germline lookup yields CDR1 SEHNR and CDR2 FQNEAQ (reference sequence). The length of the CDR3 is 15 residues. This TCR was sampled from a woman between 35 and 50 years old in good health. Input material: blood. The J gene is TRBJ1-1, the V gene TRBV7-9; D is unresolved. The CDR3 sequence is CASSPRGAGNTEAFF. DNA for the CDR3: TGTGCCAGCAGCCCCCGAGGTGCGGGGAACACTGAAGCTTTCTTT. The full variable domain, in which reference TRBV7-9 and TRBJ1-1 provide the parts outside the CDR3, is DTGVSQNPRHKITKRGQNVTFRCDPISEHNRLYWYRQTLGQGPEFLTYFQNEAQLEKSRLLSDRFSAERPKGSFSTLEIQRTEQGDSAMYLCASSPRGAGNTEAFFGQGTRLTVV.